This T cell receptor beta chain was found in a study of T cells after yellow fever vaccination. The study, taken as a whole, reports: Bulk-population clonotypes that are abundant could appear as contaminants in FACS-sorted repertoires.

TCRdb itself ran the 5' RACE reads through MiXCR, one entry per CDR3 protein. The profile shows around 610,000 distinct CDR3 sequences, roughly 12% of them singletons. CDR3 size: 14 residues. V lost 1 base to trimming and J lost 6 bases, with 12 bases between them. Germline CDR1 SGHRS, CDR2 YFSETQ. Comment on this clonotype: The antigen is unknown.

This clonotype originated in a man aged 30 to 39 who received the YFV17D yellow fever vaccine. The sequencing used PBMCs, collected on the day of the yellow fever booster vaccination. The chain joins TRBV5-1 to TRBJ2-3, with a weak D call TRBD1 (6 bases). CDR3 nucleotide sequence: TGCGCCAGCAGCTTGTCAGGGGAGAGGGATACGCAGTATTTT. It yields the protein CASSLSGERDTQYF. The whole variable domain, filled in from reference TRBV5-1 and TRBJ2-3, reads KAGVTQTPRYLIKTRGQQVTLSCSPISGHRSVSWYQQTPGQGLQFLFEYFSETQRNKGNFPGRFSGRQFSNSRSEMNVSTLELGDSALYLCASSLSGERDTQYFGPGTRLTVL.